A selection of T cell receptor beta chains follows, all from one sample in a study of T cells in localized non-small cell lung cancer. Some clones are missing from TCRdb's copy, which holds only in-frame ones; the method was immunoSEQ multiplex PCR. Of about 22,000 clones in the sample, approximately 91% were seen once. Material: PBMCs, obtained before any cancer treatment. The receptors here all came from a man between 35 and 75 years old with stage II squamous cell lung carcinoma. CDR3s include the opening cysteine and the closing phenylalanine or tryptophan. The D gene is left open where the match is weak. Some rows mark clone size as missing; the rest say once, few, many or name a class of expanded clone.

j_call: TRBJ2-7; clone_size: NA; d_call: NA; v_call: TRBV6-1; cdr3_aa: CASSEATGYYEQYF; cdr3_nt: TGTGCCAGCAGTGAAGCTACGGGATACTACGAGCAGTACTTC
j_call: TRBJ2-1; clone_size: once; d_call: NA; v_call: TRBV30; cdr3_aa: CAYTRSYNEQFF; cdr3_nt: TGTGCCTACACCCGCTCCTACAATGAGCAGTTCTTC
j_call: TRBJ1-4; clone_size: NA; d_call: NA; v_call: TRBV5-1; cdr3_aa: CASSLLGLVNEKLFF; cdr3_nt: TGCGCCAGCAGCTTGTTAGGGTTGGTTAATGAAAAACTGTTTTTT
j_call: TRBJ1-4; clone_size: NA; d_call: TRBD1; v_call: TRBV7-9; cdr3_aa: CASSPDRGLFF; cdr3_nt: TGTGCCAGCAGCCCTGACAGGGGGCTGTTTTTT
j_call: TRBJ1-2; clone_size: once; d_call: NA; v_call: TRBV10-3; cdr3_aa: CAISDPEFRYGYTF; cdr3_nt: TGTGCCATCAGTGACCCGGAGTTTCGCTATGGCTACACCTTC
j_call: TRBJ1-2; clone_size: NA; d_call: NA; v_call: TRBV15; cdr3_aa: CATSTSSYGYTF; cdr3_nt: TGTGCCACCAGCACCTCCAGCTATGGCTACACCTTC
j_call: TRBJ1-4; clone_size: NA; d_call: NA; v_call: TRBV9; cdr3_aa: CASSPTGLNEKLFF; cdr3_nt: TGTGCCAGCAGCCCGACTGGGTTGAATGAAAAACTGTTTTTT
j_call: TRBJ1-4; clone_size: NA; d_call: TRBD1; v_call: TRBV4-1; cdr3_aa: CASSRSGTETEKLFF; cdr3_nt: TGCGCCAGCAGCCGTTCCGGGACAGAAACGGAAAAACTGTTTTTT
j_call: TRBJ1-1; clone_size: NA; d_call: NA; v_call: TRBV21-1; cdr3_aa: CASRAVAFF; cdr3_nt: TGTGCCAGCAGGGCAGTGGCTTTCTTT
j_call: TRBJ1-1; clone_size: medium-sized; d_call: TRBD1; v_call: TRBV13; cdr3_aa: CASSLEGQGGTEAFF; cdr3_nt: TGTGCCAGCAGCTTAGAAGGACAGGGTGGCACTGAAGCTTTCTTT